These 18 T cell receptor beta chains came from one sample sequenced in a study of CD8 T cells in ankylosing spondylitis. A single record per CDR3 protein comes from TCRdb applying MiXCR to the 5' RACE reads. The sample holds a few hundred thousand distinct CDR3 sequences, roughly 12% seen once. Sequences were obtained from blood, either unsorted or a sorted T cell fraction (not recorded which). The receptors derive from a female donor with ankylosing spondylitis or in good health (not recorded which).

CDR3 residues: CASSLDQAGDTQYF. DNA for the CDR3: TGCGCCAGCAGCTTGGATCAGGCAGGGGATACGCAGTATTTT. The genes are TRBV5-1 and TRBJ2-3, with D possibly TRBD1 on 5 matching bases. The germline V and J ends were trimmed by 0 bases and 6 bases, with 11 bases remaining between them. Looked up from germline, CDR1 is SGHRS and CDR2 is YFSETQ. The CDR3 is 14 amino acids.

The V and J genes are TRBV12-3 or TRBV12-4 and TRBJ2-7; a weak D match, TRBD1 (5 bases). The V gene lost 6 bases and the J gene lost 6 bases, with 15 bases spanning the gap. There are 13 residues in the CDR3. This CDR3 reads CASSPRDPREQYF. The DNA of the CDR3 is TGTGCCAGCAGCCCCAGGGATCCGCGCGAGCAGTACTTC.

There are many counts of this clonotype. V and J are TRBV28 and TRBJ2-4, with D perhaps matching TRBD1 or TRBD2 (5 bases each). The CDR3 is 12 residues long. The germline V gene encodes CDR1 MDHEN and CDR2 SYDVKM. The V end was cut by 1 base, the J end by 15 bases, with 13 bases between. In nucleotides, the CDR3 is TGTGCCAGCAGTTTATTGAGGGGTAGAAGGTACTTC. This encodes CASSLLRGRRYF.

The rearrangement joins TRBV28 to TRBJ2-7; 12 bases are shared with TRBD2. Germline values: CDR1 MDHEN, CDR2 SYDVKM. The CDR3 contains 18 residues. V shed 2 bases and J 2 bases; nucleotides not matched to a gene: 10. The CDR3 sequence: CASSLASGTSGFPYEQYF. For the CDR3, the DNA is TGTGCCAGCAGTTTAGCCTCCGGGACTAGCGGGTTTCCCTACGAGCAGTACTTC.

The rearrangement links TRBV12-3 or TRBV12-4 to TRBJ2-1; 11 positions agree with TRBD2. With 10 bases clipped from V and 4 bases from J, the junction kept 3 bases outside the gene matches. This CDR3 spans 13 amino acids. CDR3 DNA sequence: TGTGCCATCCGACTAGCGGGATACAATGAGCAGTTCTTC. Its protein product is CAIRLAGYNEQFF.

The V and J genes are TRBV5-1 and TRBJ2-2, with D perhaps TRBD1 (6 bases). The length of the CDR3 is 14 residues. Germline CDR1 SGHRS, CDR2 YFSETQ. Trimming pared 3 bases from V and 0 bases from J, leaving 6 bases between. The DNA of the CDR3 is TGCGCCAGCAGCTACAGGGCGAACACCGGGGAGCTGTTTTTT. Translated: CASSYRANTGELFF. Combining the CDR3 with reference TRBV5-1 and TRBJ2-2 gives the whole variable domain KAGVTQTPRYLIKTRGQQVTLSCSPISGHRSVSWYQQTPGQGLQFLFEYFSETQRNKGNFPGRFSGRQFSNSRSEMNVSTLELGDSALYLCASSYRANTGELFFGEGSRLTVL.

This sequence joins TRBV5-1 and TRBJ2-7; 9 bases map to TRBD2. V shed 4 bases and J 0 bases; nucleotides not matched to a gene: 8. CDR3 size: 16 residues. CDR1 is SGHRS, CDR2 YFSETQ, per germline. CDR3 nucleotide sequence: TGCGCCAGCAGCCGAGTGCTAGCGGGGAGCTCCTACGAGCAGTACTTC. This gives the protein CASSRVLAGSSYEQYF.

The V call is TRBV20-1, the J call TRBJ2-2, with TRBD2 matching over 9 bases. The V gene's germline CDR1 is DFQATT and CDR2 SNEGSKA (reference sequence). Losses at the gene ends were 3 bases for V and 3 bases for J; bases not matched to a gene: 8. This CDR3 has 16 amino acids. CDR3 sequence (DNA): TGCAGTGCTAGTCCTCCCGCTAGCGGGGACACCGGGGAGCTGTTTTTT. It yields the protein CSASPPASGDTGELFF.

This clonotype was seen at least ten times. This chain joins TRBV20-1 and TRBJ2-1; TRBD2 is a possible D gene (6 bases). This CDR3 is 15 amino acids long. The germline CDR1 and CDR2 sequences are DFQATT and SNEGSKA (reference sequence). Trimming took 2 bases from V and 0 from J, leaving 11 bases between them. DNA of the CDR3: TGCAGTGCTAGACTAGCGAGAAGCTCCTACAATGAGCAGTTCTTC. It codes for CSARLARSSYNEQFF.

Of note for this clonotype: This may stem from a read error, because a much larger clone lies one nucleotide away. The genes are TRBV5-5 and TRBJ1-6; possible D gene TRBD1, 6 bases. The CDR3 contains 15 residues. Germline CDR1 is SGHKS and CDR2 is YYEKEE (reference sequence). The ends were cut back, 9 bases at V and 5 bases at J, with 18 bases in the middle. CDR3 sequence: CATRADDRNNSPLHF. The CDR3 DNA reads as TGTGCCACCAGGGCTGATGACAGGAATAATTCACCCCTCCACTTT.

This clonotype was counted at least ten times. The chain couples TRBV7-9 to TRBJ2-1; 12 bases align to TRBD1. Trimming took 6 bases from V and 8 from J; bases not matched to a gene: 11. The CDR3 length is 16 residues. Per germline, CDR1 SEHNR and CDR2 FQNEAQ (reference sequence). CDR3: CASRWDRGLVGDEQFF. DNA of the CDR3: TGTGCCAGCAGATGGGACAGGGGGCTCGTTGGGGATGAGCAGTTCTTC.

The table lists this clonotype with many counts. This chain uses TRBV20-1 with TRBJ2-1; TRBD2 is a possible D gene (6 bases). Germline CDR1 DFQATT, CDR2 SNEGSKA (reference sequence). The germline V and J ends were trimmed by 6 bases and 0 bases, with 12 bases remaining between them. This CDR3 region has 14 residues. CDR3 loop: CSAAGPDSYNEQFF. DNA for the CDR3: TGCAGTGCCGCGGGACCCGACTCCTACAATGAGCAGTTCTTC.

The chain links TRBV12-3 or TRBV12-4 to TRBJ2-1; 9 nucleotides align to TRBD2. The V gene end was trimmed by 7 bases and the J gene end by 3 bases; junction bases not matched to a gene: 7. CDR3 length: 15 amino acids. The DNA of the CDR3 is TGTGCCAGCAACCGAGCGGGAGGAAGCTACAATGAGCAGTTCTTC. Translated: CASNRAGGSYNEQFF.

The table lists this clonotype with many counts. The chain recombines TRBV5-1 with TRBJ2-5; D is undetermined. This CDR3 has 12 residues. Germline V lookup: CDR1 SGHRS, CDR2 YFSETQ. The ends were cut back, 4 bases at V and 0 bases at J, with 4 bases in the middle. This chain's CDR3 is CASSANQETQYF. The DNA for the CDR3 is TGCGCCAGCAGCGCGAACCAAGAGACCCAGTACTTC.

This clonotype was counted at least ten times. The V gene is TRBV24-1, the J gene TRBJ2-6; D might be TRBD1 (5 bases). Deletions cut 8 bases from V and 0 bases from J, with 10 bases between. Germline-derived CDR1 and CDR2 are KGHDR and SFDVKD. The CDR3 is made up of 15 amino acids. The CDR3 is CATTGPLSGANVLTF. The CDR3 DNA sequence: TGTGCCACCACAGGGCCCCTCTCTGGGGCCAACGTCCTGACTTTC.

At least ten counts were recorded for this clonotype. This chain uses TRBV6-4 with TRBJ1-1; D possibly corresponds to TRBD1 (5 bases). CDR1 and CDR2 (germline): MRHNA, SNTAGT. The CDR3 loop spans 14 amino acids. V was cut by 8 bases and J by 4 bases, with 17 bases left in between. The CDR3 DNA reads TGTGCCAGCCGAGACAGCCTCAAAGCCACTGAAGCTTTCTTT. Amino acids: CASRDSLKATEAFF.

This clonotype was recorded at least ten times. This chain links TRBV5-1 with TRBJ2-2; D might be TRBD1 (5 bases). CDR1 is SGHRS and CDR2 is YFSETQ in the germline V gene. V was pared by 6 bases and J by 1 base, with 10 bases between. The CDR3 sequence is 14 residues long. The DNA of the CDR3 is TGCGCCAGCAACCAGGGCCGGAACACCGGGGAGCTGTTTTTT. Amino acids: CASNQGRNTGELFF. The full variable domain, its missing parts supplied by reference TRBV5-1 and TRBJ2-2, is KAGVTQTPRYLIKTRGQQVTLSCSPISGHRSVSWYQQTPGQGLQFLFEYFSETQRNKGNFPGRFSGRQFSNSRSEMNVSTLELGDSALYLCASNQGRNTGELFFGEGSRLTVL.

The sample holds many counts of this clonotype. V is TRBV29-1 and J is TRBJ2-1; D is undetermined. Germline loops: CDR1 SQVTM, CDR2 ANQGSEA. The CDR3 sequence is 16 residues long. The ends were cut back, 2 bases at V and 0 bases at J, with 14 bases in the middle. Here the CDR3 DNA reads TGCAGCGTTGAAAGTATGACACCGAGCTCCTACAATGAGCAGTTCTTC. It translates to CSVESMTPSSYNEQFF.